This entry lists 24 T cell receptor beta chains sequenced from one sample in a study of regulatory T cells in long-lasting Graves disease. Construction of the TCR beta libraries employed iRepertoire HTBI primers in conjunction with Arm-PCR of CDR3 regions. A single record per CDR3 protein comes from TCRdb applying MiXCR to the multiplex PCR reads. This table holds approximately 230,000 distinct CDR3 sequences, 18% found once. Documented time point: newly diagnosed GD, antithyroid drugs for less than 3 months. Extracted RNA from PBMCs served as the source of the TCR library. Sequenced material: peripheral blood mononuclear cells (PBMCs), taken at new diagnosis, from a patient treated with antithyroid drugs. These receptors were collected from a female donor with Graves disease.

This clonotype was counted ten times or more. This rearrangement joins TRBV5-8 to TRBJ1-1; D is undetermined. The germline V and J ends were trimmed by 7 bases and 1 base, with 20 bases remaining between them. The length of the CDR3 is 16 residues. CDR1 SGHTS and CDR2 YDEGEE come from the germline V gene. The CDR3 is CASGLWRAHGNTEAFF. The CDR3 coding sequence is TGTGCCAGCGGGCTCTGGAGGGCACATGGGAACACTGAAGCTTTCTTT.

In this sample, this clonotype turned up many times. The chain is built from TRBV30 and TRBJ2-3; TRBD1 matches 9 bases. The CDR3 is 14 amino acids. Unmatched junction bases numbered 3, after V lost 4 bases and J lost 1 base. CDR1 and CDR2 from the germline V gene are GTSNPN and SVGIG (reference sequence). As DNA, the CDR3 is TGTGCCTGGACCCGACAGGGGGGCACAGATACGCAGTATTTT. Amino acid sequence: CAWTRQGGTDTQYF. Filled out from reference TRBV30 and TRBJ2-3, the complete variable domain reads SQTIHQWPATLVQPVGSPLSLECTVEGTSNPNLYWYRQAAGRGLQLLFYSVGIGQISSEVPQNLSASRPQDRQFILSSKKLLLSDSGFYLCAWTRQGGTDTQYFGPGTRLTVL.

Many counts were recorded for this clonotype. V usage is TRBV30 and J usage is TRBJ2-7; 7 positions match TRBD1. From germline, CDR1 is GTSNPN and CDR2 SVGIG (reference sequence). CDR3 length: 13 residues. V dropped 1 base and J dropped 6; count of bases not matched to a gene: 6. CDR3 sequence (DNA): TGTGCCTGGAGTGCCCTGACAGGGACCGAGCAGTACTTC. It translates to CAWSALTGTEQYF.

This clonotype came up many times. The V call is TRBV7-9, the J call TRBJ2-1; D remains ambiguous. Trimming removed 2 bases from V and 5 bases from J, with 22 bases in between. Germline CDR1 and CDR2: SEHNR and FQNEAQ (reference sequence). The CDR3 sequence is 18 residues long. CDR3 sequence (DNA): TGTGCCAGCAGCTTACGACATAGCAGCTTTACCAAGAACAATGAGCAGTTCTTC. It is translated as CASSLRHSSFTKNNEQFF.

Ten or more counts support this clonotype. The V and J genes are TRBV10-2 and TRBJ1-1; no clear D gene. Per the germline V gene, CDR1 is WSHSY and CDR2 is SAAADI. The CDR3 spans 14 residues. Trimming removed 3 bases at V and 1 base at J, with 9 bases between. As DNA, the CDR3 is TGCGCCAGCAGTGAAGTGGGAGGGAACACTGAAGCTTTCTTT. This codes for CASSEVGGNTEAFF.

This clonotype was observed many times. The chain links TRBV24-1 to TRBJ2-3; 10 positions match TRBD2. Unmatched junction bases numbered 15, after V lost 4 bases and J lost 0 bases. The CDR3 totals 20 residues. CDR1 and CDR2 from the germline V gene are KGHDR and SFDVKD. The CDR3 loop reads CATSEPLAGDPSTSTDTQYF. The CDR3, as DNA: TGTGCCACCAGTGAACCTCTAGCGGGAGACCCTTCTACTAGCACAGATACGCAGTATTTT.

This clonotype has a count of ten or more. The chain employs TRBV11-2 and TRBJ1-3; no reliable D call. There are 13 residues in the CDR3. CDR1 is SGHAT, CDR2 FQNNGV, per germline. Trimming removed 5 bases from V and 1 base from J, with 6 bases in between. CDR3 nucleotide sequence: TGTGCCAGCAGCCACGGATCTGGAAACACCATATATTTT. Translated, it gives CASSHGSGNTIYF. The variable domain in full, completed from reference TRBV11-2 and TRBJ1-3, reads EAGVAQSPRYKIIEKRQSVAFWCNPISGHATLYWYQQILGQGPKLLIQFQNNGVVDDSQLPKDRFSAERLKGVDSTLKIQPAKLEDSAVYLCASSHGSGNTIYFGEGSWLTVV.

As to this clonotype: A much larger clone lies one base from this, so it may be a read error. This chain links TRBV12-3 or TRBV12-4 with TRBJ2-3; D possibly corresponds to TRBD2 (6 bases). The CDR3 sequence is 15 residues long. V was pared by 4 bases and J by 3 bases, with 14 bases between. CDR3 residues: CASSSETRSTDTQYF. In DNA form, the CDR3 reads TGTGCCAGCAGTTCAGAGACTAGGAGTACAGATACGCAGTATTTT.

The gene calls are TRBV2 and TRBJ2-1; 11 positions agree with TRBD1. The closer fit of TRBJ2-5 to the DNA end suggests the J call may be wrong. The V gene's germline CDR1 is SNHLY and CDR2 FYNNEI. The CDR3 has 15 residues. DNA for the CDR3: TGTGCCAGCAGTGAAACGGGGACAGGGGGAAAGACCCAGTACTTC. Protein: CASSETGTGGKTQYF.

Of note for this clonotype: A far larger clone is just one base off, so this is likely a read error. This chain connects TRBV7-3 to TRBJ2-4, with D possibly matching TRBD1 (5 bases). In germline, CDR1 is SGHTA, CDR2 FQGTGA. This CDR3 comprises 15 residues. V was cut by 1 base and J by 13 bases, with 20 bases left in between. CDR3 nucleotide sequence: TGTGCCAGCAGCTTAAGACGGCAGGGCCCGGATGAGCAGTACTTC. Translated: CASSLRRQGPDEQYF.

This sequence joins TRBV7-8 and TRBJ2-1; 10 nucleotides agree with TRBD2. Trimming at V came to 6 bases and at J to 2 bases, leaving 4 bases not matched to a gene. The CDR3 totals 15 residues. From germline, CDR1 is SGHVS and CDR2 FQNEAQ. The CDR3 DNA sequence: TGTGCCAGCAGGTCTAGCGGGAGCACCTACAATGAGCAGTTCTTC. It is translated as CASRSSGSTYNEQFF.

On this clonotype itself: A much larger clonotype is one base distant, so this may be a read error. This rearrangement joins TRBV2 to TRBJ2-3; 10 positions agree with TRBD2. The ends lost 2 bases at V and 5 bases at J; junction bases unmatched: 13. The CDR3 totals 18 residues. CDR1 and CDR2 (germline): SNHLY, FYNNEI. The CDR3, as DNA: TGTGCCAGCAGTGAAACCTCCACTAGCGGGATTAGGCTAGATACGCAGTATTTT. Translating gives CASSETSTSGIRLDTQYF.

This clonotype was counted ten times or more. The V call is TRBV28, the J call TRBJ1-2; D is unresolved. Trimming took 1 base from V and 4 from J, leaving 13 bases between them. This CDR3 has 15 residues. Germline V CDR1 and CDR2: MDHEN, SYDVKM. The CDR3 region is CASSLSGQPPYGYTF. The CDR3 DNA sequence: TGTGCCAGCAGTTTATCTGGGCAGCCCCCCTATGGCTACACCTTC.

This clonotype was seen repeatedly, ten times or more. The chain joins TRBV9 to TRBJ2-3; no firm D call. Germline CDR1 and CDR2: SGDLS and YYNGEE. The ends were cut back, 0 bases at V and 0 bases at J, with 11 bases in the middle. The length of the CDR3 is 16 residues. Here the CDR3 DNA reads TGTGCCAGCAGCGTAGGGGCGGCAGGTAGCACAGATACGCAGTATTTT. Amino acid sequence: CASSVGAAGSTDTQYF.

This clonotype has ten or more counts. The chain is built from TRBV28 and TRBJ2-1, with TRBD2 identical over 13 bases. CDR3 length: 19 amino acids. Germline V gene data show CDR1 as MDHEN and CDR2 as SYDVKM. The V gene end was trimmed by 1 base and the J gene end by 0 bases; junction bases not matched to a gene: 6. CDR3 DNA: TGTGCCAGCAGTTTATCATTCGGGACTAGCGGGAACTCCTACAATGAGCAGTTCTTC. Its protein product is CASSLSFGTSGNSYNEQFF.

This clonotype was recorded at least ten times. V is TRBV24-1 and J is TRBJ1-5, with 8 bases fitting TRBD1. V lost 3 bases, J lost 7 bases, and 7 bases stayed unmatched. Germline-derived CDR1 and CDR2 are KGHDR and SFDVKD. This CDR3 spans 15 amino acids. The CDR3 loop reads CATSDPDRGEQPQHF. In DNA form, the CDR3 reads TGTGCCACCAGTGATCCAGACAGGGGAGAGCAGCCCCAGCATTTT.

In its sample, this clonotype was seen many times. The rearrangement joins TRBV9 to TRBJ1-5; no firm D call. The CDR3 spans 13 residues. Deletions cut 0 bases from V and 3 bases from J, with 4 bases between. CDR1 SGDLS and CDR2 YYNGEE come from the germline V gene. The CDR3 is CASSVGVNQPQHF. The CDR3 nucleotides read TGTGCCAGCAGCGTAGGGGTCAATCAGCCCCAGCATTTT. Drawing the rest from reference TRBV9 and TRBJ1-5, the complete variable domain is DSGVTQTPKHLITATGQRVTLRCSPRSGDLSVYWYQQSLDQGLQFLIQYYNGEERAKGNILERFSAQQFPDLHSELNLSSLELGDSALYFCASSVGVNQPQHFGDGTRLSIL.

This clonotype came up many times. The J gene is TRBJ2-2, the V gene TRBV10-1, with TRBD2 matching over 7 bases. In germline, CDR1 is WNHNN, CDR2 SYGVQD (reference sequence). J was trimmed by 3 bases and V by 3 bases; bases with no gene match: 7. This CDR3 comprises 16 residues. The CDR3 nucleotides are TGCGCCAGCAGTGATCCCGGGACTACCCACACCGGGGAGCTGTTTTTT. This encodes CASSDPGTTHTGELFF.

This clonotype was seen only a few times. This chain connects TRBV18 to TRBJ2-7; D is uncertain. The germline V gene encodes CDR1 KGHSH and CDR2 LQKENI. V lost 2 bases to trimming and J lost 5 bases, with 4 bases between them. The CDR3 sequence is 11 residues long. CDR3 sequence: CASSPDNEQYF. CDR3 coding DNA: TGTGCCAGCTCACCAGATAACGAGCAGTACTTC.

This clonotype was seen repeatedly, ten times or more. This chain links TRBV10-2 with TRBJ2-5, with a weak D call TRBD2 (6 bases). Germline assignment: CDR1 WSHSY and CDR2 SAAADI. V dropped 2 bases and J dropped 4 bases, with 8 bases sitting between them. The CDR3 sequence is 13 residues long. This CDR3 is CASSETGVETQYF. The CDR3 DNA reads as TGCGCCAGCAGTGAGACGGGAGTAGAGACCCAGTACTTC.

This clonotype has ten or more counts. The V call is TRBV7-9, the J call TRBJ2-3; D is ambiguous. This CDR3 is 14 amino acids long. Trimming removed 3 bases at V and 0 bases at J, with 7 bases between. Germline loops: CDR1 SEHNR, CDR2 FQNEAQ (reference sequence). CDR3 bases: TGTGCCAGCAGCTTCTCGGCGAGCACAGATACGCAGTATTTT. This gives the protein CASSFSASTDTQYF.

V and J are TRBV5-1 and TRBJ2-5; D possibly corresponds to TRBD2 (7 bases). Germline V gene sequence: CDR1 SGHRS, CDR2 YFSETQ. With 7 bases removed from V and 2 bases from J, the gap between germline ends came to 15 bases. The CDR3 contains 14 residues. Written as DNA, the CDR3 is TGCGCCAGCTCAAGAGGGGGGGATCAAGAGACCCAGTACTTC. Translated, it gives CASSRGGDQETQYF.

At least ten counts were recorded for this clonotype. V gene TRBV19 combines with J gene TRBJ1-2; 11 positions agree with TRBD1. Trimming removed 9 bases from V and 4 bases from J; junction bases left unmatched: 10. CDR1 and CDR2 from the germline V gene are LNHDA and SQIVND (reference sequence). This CDR3 is built from 15 residues. CDR3 loop: CASDLGTGGSYGYTF. As DNA, the CDR3 is TGTGCCAGCGACCTCGGGACAGGGGGTTCCTATGGCTACACCTTC. The whole variable domain, remainder taken from reference TRBV19 and TRBJ1-2, is DGGITQSPKYLFRKEGQNVTLSCEQNLNHDAMYWYRQDPGQGLRLIYYSQIVNDFQKGDIAEGYSVSREKKESFPLTVTSAQKNPTAFYLCASDLGTGGSYGYTFGSGTRLTVV.

In this sample, this clonotype turned up many times. The J gene is TRBJ1-3, the V gene TRBV3-1; D is ambiguous. This CDR3 has 14 amino acids. CDR1 LGHDT and CDR2 YNNKEL come from the germline V gene (reference sequence). Trimming took 6 bases from V and 2 from J, leaving 11 bases between them. The CDR3 here is CASSHNRPGNTIYF. The CDR3 DNA is TGTGCCAGCAGTCACAATAGGCCTGGAAACACCATATATTTT.